Given below is one T cell receptor (beta chain) in context. The CDR3 covers 14 residues. After removal of 0 bases from V and 2 bases from J, the junction contained 1 base not matched to a gene. Germline V gene sequence: CDR1 LGHNA, CDR2 YNFKEQ. All enrollees were roughly 18 to 89 years old and from 20 to 30 US areas. Cohorts were assigned according to the clinical history that participants reported. This table comes from immunoSEQ multiplex PCR, and its TCRdb copy is limited to in-frame clones, with some not included. The sample lists approximately 81,000 clones, 75% to 90% occurring once. This sample was included in a study of blood T cell repertoires in COVID-19. Study details: Samples taken during acute and convalescent COVID-19 were collected in the United States, Italy and Spain.

The sequencing input was PBMCs or T cells enriched from blood (not recorded which). This TCR came from a woman in her forties or fifties with acute COVID-19. This rearrangement joins TRBV4-2 to TRBJ2-7; 7 nucleotides align to TRBD1. The CDR3 region is CASSQEQGTYEQYF. As DNA, the CDR3 is TGTGCCAGCAGCCAAGAACAGGGGACCTACGAGCAGTACTTC.